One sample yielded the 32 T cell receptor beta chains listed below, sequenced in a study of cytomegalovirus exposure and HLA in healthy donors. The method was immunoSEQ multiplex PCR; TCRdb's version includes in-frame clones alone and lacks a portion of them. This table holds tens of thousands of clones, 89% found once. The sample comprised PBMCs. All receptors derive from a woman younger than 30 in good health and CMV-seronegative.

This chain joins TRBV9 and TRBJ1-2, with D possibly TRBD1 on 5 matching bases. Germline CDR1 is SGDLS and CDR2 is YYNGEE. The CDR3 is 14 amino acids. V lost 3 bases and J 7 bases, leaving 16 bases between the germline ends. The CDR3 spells CASSATGEERGYTF. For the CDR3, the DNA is TGTGCCAGCAGCGCCACAGGAGAAGAGCGTGGCTACACCTTC.

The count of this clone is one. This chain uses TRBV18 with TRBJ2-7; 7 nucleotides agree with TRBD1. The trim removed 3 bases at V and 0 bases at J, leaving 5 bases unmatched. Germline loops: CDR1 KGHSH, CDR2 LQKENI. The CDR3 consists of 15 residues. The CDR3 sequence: CASSPDRASSYEQYF. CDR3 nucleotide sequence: TGTGCCAGCTCACCCGACAGGGCGAGCTCCTACGAGCAGTACTTC. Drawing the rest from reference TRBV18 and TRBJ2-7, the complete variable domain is NAGVMQNPRHLVRRRGQEARLRCSPMKGHSHVYWYRQLPEEGLKFMVYLQKENIIDESGMPKERFSAEFPKEGPSILRIQQVVRGDSAAYFCASSPDRASSYEQYFGPGTRLTVT.

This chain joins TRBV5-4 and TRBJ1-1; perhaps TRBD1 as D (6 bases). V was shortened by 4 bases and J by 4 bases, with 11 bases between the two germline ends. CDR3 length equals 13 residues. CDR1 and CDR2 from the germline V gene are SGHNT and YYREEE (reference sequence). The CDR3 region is CASSRGGGTEAFF. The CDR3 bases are TGTGCCAGCAGCCGAGGGGGTGGCACTGAAGCTTTCTTT.

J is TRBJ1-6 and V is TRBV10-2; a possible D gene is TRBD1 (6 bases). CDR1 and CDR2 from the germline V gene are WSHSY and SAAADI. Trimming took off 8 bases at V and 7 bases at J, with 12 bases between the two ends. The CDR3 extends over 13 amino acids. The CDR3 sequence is CASQGIGNSPLHF. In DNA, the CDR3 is TGCGCCAGCCAGGGGATCGGGAATTCACCCCTCCACTTT.

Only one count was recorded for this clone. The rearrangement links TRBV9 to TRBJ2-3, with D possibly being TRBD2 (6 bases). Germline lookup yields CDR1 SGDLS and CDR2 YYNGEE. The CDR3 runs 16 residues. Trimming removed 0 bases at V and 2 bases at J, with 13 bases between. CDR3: CASSVEGGAATDTQYF. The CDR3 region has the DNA TGTGCCAGCAGCGTAGAGGGCGGGGCCGCCACAGATACGCAGTATTTT.

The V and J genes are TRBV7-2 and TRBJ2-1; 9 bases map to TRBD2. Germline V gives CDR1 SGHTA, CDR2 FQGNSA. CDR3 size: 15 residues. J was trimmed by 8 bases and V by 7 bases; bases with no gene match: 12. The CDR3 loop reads CASTFVAGGPHEQFF. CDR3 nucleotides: TGTGCCAGCACCTTCGTGGCGGGAGGGCCCCATGAGCAGTTCTTC.

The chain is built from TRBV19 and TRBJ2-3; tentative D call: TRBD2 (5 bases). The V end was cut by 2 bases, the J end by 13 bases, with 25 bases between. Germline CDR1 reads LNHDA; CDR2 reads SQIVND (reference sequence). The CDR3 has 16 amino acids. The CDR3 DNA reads TGTGCCAGTAGTATAACCCACCCGGTAAGCGTAGAGGGAGAGTATTTT. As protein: CASSITHPVSVEGEYF.

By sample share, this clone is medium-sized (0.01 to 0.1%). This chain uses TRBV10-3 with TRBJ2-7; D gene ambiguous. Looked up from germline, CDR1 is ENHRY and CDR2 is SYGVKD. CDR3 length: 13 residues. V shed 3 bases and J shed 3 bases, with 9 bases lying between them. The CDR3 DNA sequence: TGTGCCATCAGTGATTGGTCAGTCTACGAGCAGTACTTC. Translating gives CAISDWSVYEQYF.

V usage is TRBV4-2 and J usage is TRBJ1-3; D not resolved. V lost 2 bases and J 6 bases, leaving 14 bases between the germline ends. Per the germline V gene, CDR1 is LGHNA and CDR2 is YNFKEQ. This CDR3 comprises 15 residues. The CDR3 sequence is CASSQSKLYVNTIYF. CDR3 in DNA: TGTGCCAGCAGCCAATCTAAGTTATATGTAAACACCATATATTTT.

In DNA form, the CDR3 reads TGTGCCTGGGGGGGGACAGGGGATTCGAGGGAGCAGTACTTC. It is translated as CAWGGTGDSREQYF. The chain has TRBV30 and TRBJ2-7, with 10 bases identical to TRBD1. V gave up 5 bases and J gave up 7 bases; unmatched junction bases: 11. Germline loops: CDR1 GTSNPN, CDR2 SVGIG (reference sequence). The CDR3 has 14 amino acids.

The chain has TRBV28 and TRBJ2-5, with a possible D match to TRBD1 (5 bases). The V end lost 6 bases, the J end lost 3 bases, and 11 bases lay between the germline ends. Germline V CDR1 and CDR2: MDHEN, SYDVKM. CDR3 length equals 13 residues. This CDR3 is CASSKTGEETQYF. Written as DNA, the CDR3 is TGTGCCAGCAGCAAAACAGGTGAAGAGACCCAGTACTTC.

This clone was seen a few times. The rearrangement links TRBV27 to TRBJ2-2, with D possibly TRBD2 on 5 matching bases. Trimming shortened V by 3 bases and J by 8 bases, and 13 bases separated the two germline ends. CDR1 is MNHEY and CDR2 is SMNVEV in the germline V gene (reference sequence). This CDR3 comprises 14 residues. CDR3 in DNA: TGTGCCAGCAGTTTCGGGAAGGGTCCGGGGGAGCTGTTTTTT. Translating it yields CASSFGKGPGELFF.

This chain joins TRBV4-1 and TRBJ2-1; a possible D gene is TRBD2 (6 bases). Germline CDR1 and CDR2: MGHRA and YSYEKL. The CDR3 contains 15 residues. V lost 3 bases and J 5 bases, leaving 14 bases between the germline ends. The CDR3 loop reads CASSQGGGGDNEQFF. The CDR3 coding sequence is TGCGCCAGCAGCCAGGGGGGAGGAGGGGACAATGAGCAGTTCTTC.

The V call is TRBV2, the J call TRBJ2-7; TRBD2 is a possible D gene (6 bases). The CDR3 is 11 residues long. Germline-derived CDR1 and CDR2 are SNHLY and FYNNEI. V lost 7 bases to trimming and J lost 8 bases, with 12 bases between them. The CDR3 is CASKEGRQQYF. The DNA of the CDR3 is TGTGCCAGCAAGGAGGGACGGCAGCAGTACTTC.

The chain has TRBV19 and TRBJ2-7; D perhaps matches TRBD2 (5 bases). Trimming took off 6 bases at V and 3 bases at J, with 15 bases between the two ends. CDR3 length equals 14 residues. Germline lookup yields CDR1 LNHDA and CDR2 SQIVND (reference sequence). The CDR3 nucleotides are TGTGCCAGTAGCCCCGAGGGATCACACTACGAGCAGTACTTC. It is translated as CASSPEGSHYEQYF. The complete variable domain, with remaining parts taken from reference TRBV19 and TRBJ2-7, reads DGGITQSPKYLFRKEGQNVTLSCEQNLNHDAMYWYRQDPGQGLRLIYYSQIVNDFQKGDIAEGYSVSREKKESFPLTVTSAQKNPTAFYLCASSPEGSHYEQYFGPGTRLTVT.

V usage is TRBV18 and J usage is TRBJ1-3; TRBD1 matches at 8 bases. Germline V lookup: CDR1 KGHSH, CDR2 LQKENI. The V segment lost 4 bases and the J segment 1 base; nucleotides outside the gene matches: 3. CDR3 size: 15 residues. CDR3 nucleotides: TGTGCCAGCTCACGTGACAGGGGATCTGGAAACACCATATATTTT. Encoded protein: CASSRDRGSGNTIYF.

CDR3 residues: CASSPRGGSGETQYF. The CDR3 bases are TGTGCCAGCAGCCCCCGGGGGGGGAGCGGAGAGACCCAGTACTTC. This sequence joins TRBV11-1 and TRBJ2-5, with TRBD2 identical over 8 bases. This CDR3 contains 15 residues. Germline V CDR1 and CDR2: SGHAT, FQDESV (reference sequence). V shed 5 bases, J shed 4 bases, and the junction held 9 bases outside the gene matches. The complete variable domain, with remaining parts taken from reference TRBV11-1 and TRBJ2-5, reads EAEVAQSPRYKITEKSQAVAFWCDPISGHATLYWYRQILGQGPELLVQFQDESVVDDSQLPKDRFSAERLKGVDSTLKIQPAELGDSAMYLCASSPRGGSGETQYFGPGTRLLVL.

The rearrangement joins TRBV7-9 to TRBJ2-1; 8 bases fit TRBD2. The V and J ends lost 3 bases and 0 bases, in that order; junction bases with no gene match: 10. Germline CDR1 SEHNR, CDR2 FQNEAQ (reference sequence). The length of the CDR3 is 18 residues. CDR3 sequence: CASSFASGWRSSYNEQFF. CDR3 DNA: TGTGCCAGCAGCTTTGCTAGCGGGTGGCGGAGCTCCTACAATGAGCAGTTCTTC.

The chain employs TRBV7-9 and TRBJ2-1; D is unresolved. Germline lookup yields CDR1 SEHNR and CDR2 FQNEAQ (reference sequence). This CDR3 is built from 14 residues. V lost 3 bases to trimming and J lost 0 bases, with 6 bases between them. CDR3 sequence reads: CASSFHSSYNEQFF. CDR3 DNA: TGTGCCAGCAGCTTTCACAGCTCCTACAATGAGCAGTTCTTC.

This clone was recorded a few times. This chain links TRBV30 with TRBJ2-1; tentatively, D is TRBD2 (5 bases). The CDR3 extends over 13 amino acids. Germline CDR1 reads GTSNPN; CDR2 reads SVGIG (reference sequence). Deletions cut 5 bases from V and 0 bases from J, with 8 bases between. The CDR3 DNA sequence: TGTGCCTGGTCACGGGGCTCCTACAATGAGCAGTTCTTC. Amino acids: CAWSRGSYNEQFF.

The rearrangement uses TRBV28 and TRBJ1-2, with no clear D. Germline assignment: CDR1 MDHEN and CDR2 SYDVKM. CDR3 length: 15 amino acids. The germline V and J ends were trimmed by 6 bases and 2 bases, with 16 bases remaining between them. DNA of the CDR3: TGTGCCAGCAGCCCAATTAGTCCATCCAACTATGGCTACACCTTC. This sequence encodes CASSPISPSNYGYTF.

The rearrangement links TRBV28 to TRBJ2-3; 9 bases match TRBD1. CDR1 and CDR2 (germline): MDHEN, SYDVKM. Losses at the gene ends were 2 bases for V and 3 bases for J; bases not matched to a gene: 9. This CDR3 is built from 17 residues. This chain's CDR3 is CASSLETGGYRTDTQYF. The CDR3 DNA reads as TGTGCCAGCAGTTTAGAGACAGGGGGGTACAGGACAGATACGCAGTATTTT.

CDR3 sequence (DNA): TGTGCCAGCAGCGTCGGGGACAGGGTGCCCTACGAGCAGTACTTC. Residues: CASSVGDRVPYEQYF. The chain is built from TRBV11-2 and TRBJ2-7, with 9 bases identical to TRBD1. Looked up from germline, CDR1 is SGHAT and CDR2 is FQNNGV. The CDR3 has 15 residues. The V and J ends lost 5 bases and 2 bases, in that order; junction bases with no gene match: 7.

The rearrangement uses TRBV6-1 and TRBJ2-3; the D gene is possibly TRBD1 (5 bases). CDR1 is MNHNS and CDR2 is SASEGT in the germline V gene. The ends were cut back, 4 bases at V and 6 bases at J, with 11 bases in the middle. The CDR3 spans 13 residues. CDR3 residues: CASSVGASDTQYF. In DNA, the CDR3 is TGTGCCAGCAGTGTTGGGGCCTCGGATACGCAGTATTTT.

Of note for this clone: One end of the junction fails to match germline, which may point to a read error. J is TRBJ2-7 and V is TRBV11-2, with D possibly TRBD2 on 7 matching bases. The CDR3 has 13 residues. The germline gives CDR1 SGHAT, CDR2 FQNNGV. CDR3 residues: CASSLGGGAALDF. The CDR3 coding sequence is TGTGCCAGCAGCTTAGGAGGGGGGGCCGCCCTGGACTTC.

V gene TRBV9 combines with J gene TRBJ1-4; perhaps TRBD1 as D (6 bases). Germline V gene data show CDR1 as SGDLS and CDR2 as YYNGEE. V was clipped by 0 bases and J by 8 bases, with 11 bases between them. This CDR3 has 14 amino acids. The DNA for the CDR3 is TGTGCCAGCAGCGTAGGGGCAAGGGGGGAAAAACTGTTTTTT. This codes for CASSVGARGEKLFF. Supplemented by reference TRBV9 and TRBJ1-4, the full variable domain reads DSGVTQTPKHLITATGQRVTLRCSPRSGDLSVYWYQQSLDQGLQFLIQYYNGEERAKGNILERFSAQQFPDLHSELNLSSLELGDSALYFCASSVGARGEKLFFGSGTQLSVL.

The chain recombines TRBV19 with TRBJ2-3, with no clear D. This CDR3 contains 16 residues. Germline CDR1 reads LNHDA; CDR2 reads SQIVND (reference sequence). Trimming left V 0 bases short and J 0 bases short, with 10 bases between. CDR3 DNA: TGTGCCAGTAGTATAGACCGCCAGGCGAGCACAGATACGCAGTATTTT. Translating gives CASSIDRQASTDTQYF. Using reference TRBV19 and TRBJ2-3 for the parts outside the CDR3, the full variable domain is DGGITQSPKYLFRKEGQNVTLSCEQNLNHDAMYWYRQDPGQGLRLIYYSQIVNDFQKGDIAEGYSVSREKKESFPLTVTSAQKNPTAFYLCASSIDRQASTDTQYFGPGTRLTVL.

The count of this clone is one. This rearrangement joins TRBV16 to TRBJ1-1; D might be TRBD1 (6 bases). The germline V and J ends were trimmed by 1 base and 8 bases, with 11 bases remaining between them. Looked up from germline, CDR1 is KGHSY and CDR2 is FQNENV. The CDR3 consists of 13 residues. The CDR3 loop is CASSQLQGSEAFF. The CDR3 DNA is TGTGCCAGCAGCCAATTACAGGGTTCGGAAGCTTTCTTT. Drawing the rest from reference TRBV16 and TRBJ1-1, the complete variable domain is GEEVAQTPKHLVRGEGQKAKLYCAPIKGHSYVFWYQQVLKNEFKFLISFQNENVFDETGMPKERFSAKCLPNSPCSLEIQATKLEDSAVYFCASSQLQGSEAFFGQGTRLTVV.

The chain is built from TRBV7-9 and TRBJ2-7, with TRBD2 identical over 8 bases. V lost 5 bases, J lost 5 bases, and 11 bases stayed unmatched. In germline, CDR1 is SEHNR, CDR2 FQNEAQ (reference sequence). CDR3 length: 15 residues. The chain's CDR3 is CASSPGTRGSDEQYF. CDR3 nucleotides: TGTGCCAGCAGCCCCGGGACTAGAGGCAGCGACGAGCAGTACTTC. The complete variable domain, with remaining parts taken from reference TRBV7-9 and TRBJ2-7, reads DTGVSQNPRHKITKRGQNVTFRCDPISEHNRLYWYRQTLGQGPEFLTYFQNEAQLEKSRLLSDRFSAERPKGSFSTLEIQRTEQGDSAMYLCASSPGTRGSDEQYFGPGTRLTVT.

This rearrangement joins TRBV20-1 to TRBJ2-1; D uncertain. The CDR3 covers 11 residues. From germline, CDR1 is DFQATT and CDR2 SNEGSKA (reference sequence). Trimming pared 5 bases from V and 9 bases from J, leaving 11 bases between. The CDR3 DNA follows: TGCAGTGCTGCCCGCCCTAGTGAGCAGTTCTTC. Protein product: CSAARPSEQFF.

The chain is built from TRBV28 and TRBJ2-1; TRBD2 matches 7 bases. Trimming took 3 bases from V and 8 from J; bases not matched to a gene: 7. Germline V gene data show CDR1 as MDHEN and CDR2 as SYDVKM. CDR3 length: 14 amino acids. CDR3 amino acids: CASSFVGGPDEQFF. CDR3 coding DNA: TGTGCCAGCAGTTTTGTGGGAGGGCCCGATGAGCAGTTCTTC.

CDR3 sequence (DNA): TGCGCCAGCAGCTTGGAAAACAGGGGACTCCAGAACACTGAAGCTTTCTTT. Encoded protein: CASSLENRGLQNTEAFF. The gene calls are TRBV5-1 and TRBJ1-1, with TRBD1 matching over 7 bases. Looked up from germline, CDR1 is SGHRS and CDR2 is YFSETQ. The V segment lost 0 bases and the J segment 1 base; nucleotides outside the gene matches: 9. CDR3 length equals 17 residues.